This T cell receptor beta chain was recorded in a study of cytomegalovirus exposure and HLA in healthy donors. Study-level findings and limits: Presence/absence results assume similar sequencing depth per donor, which may not hold. A cluster of highly shared sequence variants was likely a sequencing artifact.

Use of 60 Vbeta and 13 Jbeta primers characterized the PCR. Assay: immunoSEQ multiplex PCR; the TCRdb copy retains only in-frame clones and omits some. The table lists 220,000 or so clones. CDR3 size: 14 residues. CDR1 and CDR2 from the germline V gene are SGHRS and YFSETQ. With V trimmed by 3 bases and J by 7 bases, 4 bases remained unmatched. Comments on this clone: As yet, its antigen is unknown.

This receptor was obtained from a girl aged 2 to 10 in good health and CMV-seropositive. The gene calls are TRBV5-1 and TRBJ1-4; 9 bases map to TRBD1. Sequenced input: PBMCs. For the CDR3, the DNA is TGCGCCAGCAGCTCTGGACAGGGGAGTGAAAAACTGTTTTTT. This encodes CASSSGQGSEKLFF.